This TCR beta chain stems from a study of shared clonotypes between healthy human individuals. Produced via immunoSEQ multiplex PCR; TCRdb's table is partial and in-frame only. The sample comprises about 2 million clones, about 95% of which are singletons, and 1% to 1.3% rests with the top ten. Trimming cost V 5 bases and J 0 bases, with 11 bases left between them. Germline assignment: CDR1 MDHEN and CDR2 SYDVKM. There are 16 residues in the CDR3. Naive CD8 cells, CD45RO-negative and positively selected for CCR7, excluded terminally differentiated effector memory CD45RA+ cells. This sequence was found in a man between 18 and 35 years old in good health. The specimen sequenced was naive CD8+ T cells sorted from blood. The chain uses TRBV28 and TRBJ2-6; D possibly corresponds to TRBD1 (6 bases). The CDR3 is CASSPGVTSGANVLTF. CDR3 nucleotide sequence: TGTGCCAGCAGTCCAGGGGTGACCTCTGGGGCCAACGTCCTGACTTTC.